This TCR beta chain was captured in a study of cytomegalovirus exposure and HLA in healthy donors. PCR amplification relied on 60 Vbeta primers (plus 13 Jbeta primers). Data came from immunoSEQ multiplex PCR; TCRdb stores just in-frame clones and leaves some out. The repertoire has around 100,000 clones, 50% to 80% of them found once; the top ten carry under 5%. The table lists this clone with a few counts. Sample: PBMCs. This receptor was obtained from a man younger than 40 in good health and CMV-seronegative.

CDR3 sequence reads: CASSLQAGGGNTQYF. CDR3 coding DNA: TGCGCCAGCAGCCTCCAAGCGGGGGGAGGGAATACGCAGTATTTT. J is TRBJ2-3 and V is TRBV4-1, with TRBD2 matching over 9 bases. The CDR3 is made up of 15 amino acids. Trimming took 4 bases from V and 7 from J; bases not matched to a gene: 9. The germline V gene encodes CDR1 MGHRA and CDR2 YSYEKL.